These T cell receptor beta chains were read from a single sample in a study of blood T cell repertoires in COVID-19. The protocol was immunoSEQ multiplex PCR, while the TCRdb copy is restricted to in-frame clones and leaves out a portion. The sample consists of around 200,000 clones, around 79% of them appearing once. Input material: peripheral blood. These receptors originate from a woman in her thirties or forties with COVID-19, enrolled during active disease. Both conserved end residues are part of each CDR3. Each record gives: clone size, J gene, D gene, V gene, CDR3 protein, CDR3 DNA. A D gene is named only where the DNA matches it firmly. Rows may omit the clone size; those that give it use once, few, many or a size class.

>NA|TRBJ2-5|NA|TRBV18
CASSPWDYAGNRETQYF
TGTGCCAGCTCACCATGGGATTATGCGGGAAATCGGGAGACCCAGTACTTC
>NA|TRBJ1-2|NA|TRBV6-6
CASSPSDGERGYTF
TGTGCCAGCAGCCCATCCGATGGGGAGCGTGGCTACACCTTC
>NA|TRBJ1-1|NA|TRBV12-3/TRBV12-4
CASSAGAEAFF
TGTGCCAGCAGTGCAGGGGCTGAAGCTTTCTTT
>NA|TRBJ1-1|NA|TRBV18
CASRRDRNTEAFF
TGTGCCAGTCGGCGGGACCGCAACACTGAAGCTTTCTTT
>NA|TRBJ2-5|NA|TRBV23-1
CASSQSRYPGHPQETQYF
TGCGCCAGCAGTCAATCCCGCTATCCGGGACACCCCCAAGAGACCCAGTACTTC
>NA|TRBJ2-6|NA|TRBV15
CATTRAGANVLTF
TGTGCCACCACACGTGCGGGGGCCAACGTCCTGACTTTC
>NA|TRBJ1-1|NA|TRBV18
CASSPPSLNTEAFF
TGTGCCAGCTCACCACCATCATTGAACACTGAAGCTTTCTTT
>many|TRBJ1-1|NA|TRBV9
CASSRGAGTEAFF
TGTGCCAGCAGCCGGGGGGCGGGAACTGAAGCTTTCTTT
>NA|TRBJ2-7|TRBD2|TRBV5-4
CASSNRLAGIYEQYF
TGTGCCAGCAGCAACAGACTAGCGGGAATCTACGAGCAGTACTTC
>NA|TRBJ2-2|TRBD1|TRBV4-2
CASSQDPGQATGELFF
TGTGCCAGCAGCCAAGATCCGGGACAGGCCACCGGGGAGCTGTTTTTT
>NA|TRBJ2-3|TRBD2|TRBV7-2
CASSGLGGGLTDTQYF
TGTGCCAGCAGCGGCCTGGGCGGGGGGCTCACAGATACGCAGTATTTT
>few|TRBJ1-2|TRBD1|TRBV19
CASSRRDRERGTGTNYGYTF
TGTGCCAGTAGTCGCCGGGACAGGGAGAGGGGAACGGGAACTAACTATGGCTACACCTTC
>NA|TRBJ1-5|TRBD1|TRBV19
CASSIGGQAAQPQHF
TGTGCCAGTAGTATCGGTGGACAGGCTGCTCAGCCCCAGCATTTT